This T cell receptor beta chain was sequenced during a study of tumor-infiltrating lymphocytes in oesophageal squamous cell carcinoma. Between the trimmed V and J ends, which lost 0 bases and 2 bases, there was a span of 8 bases. The CDR3 length is 14 residues. The germline gives CDR1 SGHRS, CDR2 YFSETQ. This clonotype was observed at least ten times. TCRdb re-analysed the PCR reads in MiXCR, keeping a single row per CDR3 protein. The profile shows 14,000 or so distinct CDR3 sequences, under 60% of them singletons. The specimen sequenced was blood. The chain is built from TRBV5-1 and TRBJ2-5, with D unresolved. This TCR derives from a male donor with esophageal squamous cell carcinoma. The CDR3 loop is CASSLEWQQETQYF. The CDR3 region has the DNA TGCGCCAGCAGCTTGGAATGGCAACAAGAGACCCAGTACTTC.